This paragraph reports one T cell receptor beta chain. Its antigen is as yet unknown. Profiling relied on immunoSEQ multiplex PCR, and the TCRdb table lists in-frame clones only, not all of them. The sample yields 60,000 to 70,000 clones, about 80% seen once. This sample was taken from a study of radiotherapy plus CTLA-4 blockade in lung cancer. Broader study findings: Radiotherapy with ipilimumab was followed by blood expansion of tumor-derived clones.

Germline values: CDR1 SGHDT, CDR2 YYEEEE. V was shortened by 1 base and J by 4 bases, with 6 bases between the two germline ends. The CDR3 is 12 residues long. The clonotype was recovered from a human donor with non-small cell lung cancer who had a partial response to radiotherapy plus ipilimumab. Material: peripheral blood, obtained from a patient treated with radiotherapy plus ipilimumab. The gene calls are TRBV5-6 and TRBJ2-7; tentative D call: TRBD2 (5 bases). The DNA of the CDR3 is TGTGCCAGCAGCTTGAGAGGGTACGAGCAGTACTTC. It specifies CASSLRGYEQYF.